These T cell receptor beta chains were read from a single sample in a study of cytomegalovirus exposure and HLA in healthy donors. Repertoires were generated with immunoSEQ multiplex PCR, while TCRdb's copy carries only in-frame clones and drops some. The table lists approximately 140,000 clones, roughly 79% of them singletons, with about 0.71% in the top ten. Sequenced material: PBMCs. The receptors were sampled from a man aged 18 to 29 in good health and CMV-seronegative. Both conserved end residues are part of each CDR3. D genes are given only for firm matches. Rows give clone size only sometimes, using once, few, many, or a class for an expanded clone.

CDR3: CASSQKAVMRTGLGSGANVLTF
DNA: TGCGCCAGCAGCCAAAAAGCCGTGATGCGGACAGGGTTAGGCTCTGGGGCCAACGTCCTGACTTTC
D: TRBD1
V: TRBV4-3
J: TRBJ2-6
size: NA

CDR3: CASTGGPSSGANVLTF
DNA: TGTGCCAGCACAGGGGGCCCTAGCTCTGGGGCCAACGTCCTGACTTTC
D: TRBD1
V: TRBV9
J: TRBJ2-6
size: NA

CDR3: CASSQDLQGGDTQYF
DNA: TGCGCCAGCAGCCAAGATCTACAGGGGGGCGATACGCAGTATTTT
D: TRBD1
V: TRBV4-1
J: TRBJ2-3
size: NA

CDR3: CASRGSGGRQETQYF
DNA: TGTGCCAGCAGGGGTAGCGGGGGCCGCCAAGAGACCCAGTACTTC
D: TRBD2
V: TRBV2
J: TRBJ2-5
size: NA

CDR3: CAWNPGGGSYEQYF
DNA: TGTGCCTGGAACCCCGGGGGGGGATCCTACGAGCAGTACTTC
D: TRBD2
V: TRBV30
J: TRBJ2-7
size: once

CDR3: CASSEWLVGDTQYF
DNA: TGCGCCAGCAGTGAGTGGCTAGTGGGAGATACGCAGTATTTT
D: NA
V: TRBV10-1
J: TRBJ2-3
size: NA

CDR3: CASSSTNTGELFF
DNA: TGTGCCAGCAGCTCCACGAACACCGGGGAGCTGTTTTTT
D: NA
V: TRBV5-4
J: TRBJ2-2
size: NA

CDR3: CASSGTGIWTGELFF
DNA: TGCGCCAGCAGCGGGACAGGGATTTGGACCGGGGAGCTGTTTTTT
D: TRBD1
V: TRBV4-3
J: TRBJ2-2
size: NA

CDR3: CASSAKPAGHNEQFF
DNA: TGTGCCAGCAGCGCCAAGCCGGCGGGACACAATGAGCAGTTCTTC
D: NA
V: TRBV7-6
J: TRBJ2-1
size: NA

CDR3: CASSLDAGRNNQPQHF
DNA: TGTGCCAGCAGCTTGGACGCGGGACGAAATAATCAGCCCCAGCATTTT
D: NA
V: TRBV5-4
J: TRBJ1-5
size: few

CDR3: CASSPAGGSTDTQYF
DNA: TGTGCCAGCAGCCCAGCGGGGGGGAGCACAGATACGCAGTATTTT
D: TRBD2
V: TRBV14
J: TRBJ2-3
size: few

CDR3: CASSTESDHGYTF
DNA: TGTGCCAGCAGCACAGAGTCCGACCATGGCTACACCTTC
D: NA
V: TRBV4-2
J: TRBJ1-2
size: NA

CDR3: CASSPALTGTGYTF
DNA: TGTGCCAGCAGCCCGGCCCTAACAGGGACTGGCTACACCTTC
D: NA
V: TRBV7-6
J: TRBJ1-2
size: few

CDR3: CASSESILQGNTEAFF
DNA: TGCGCCAGCAGTGAGTCGATTCTACAGGGGAACACTGAAGCTTTCTTT
D: NA
V: TRBV10-1
J: TRBJ1-1
size: NA

CDR3: CASSITGQGTYEQYF
DNA: TGTGCCAGTAGTATAACTGGACAGGGGACCTACGAGCAGTACTTC
D: TRBD1
V: TRBV19
J: TRBJ2-7
size: once

CDR3: CAISERGGSYNEQFF
DNA: TGTGCCATCAGTGAGAGGGGGGGCTCCTACAATGAGCAGTTCTTC
D: NA
V: TRBV10-3
J: TRBJ2-1
size: once

CDR3: CAWSQGAPETQYF
DNA: TGTGCCTGGAGTCAGGGGGCGCCAGAGACCCAGTACTTC
D: TRBD1
V: TRBV30
J: TRBJ2-5
size: few

CDR3: CASSLGQGRPDTDTQYF
DNA: TGTGCCAGTAGTTTGGGACAGGGCCGTCCGGACACAGATACGCAGTATTTT
D: TRBD1
V: TRBV19
J: TRBJ2-3
size: NA

CDR3: CASRSSNTEAFF
DNA: TGTGCCAGCAGGAGTTCTAACACTGAAGCTTTCTTT
D: NA
V: TRBV6-1
J: TRBJ1-1
size: NA

CDR3: CASSPRTGHNEKLFF
DNA: TGTGCCAGCAGCCCCCGGACAGGACATAATGAAAAACTGTTTTTT
D: TRBD1
V: TRBV7-2
J: TRBJ1-4
size: NA

CDR3: CASSFLFSGTGTDTQYF
DNA: TGTGCCAGCAGCTTTCTCTTTTCGGGGACAGGCACAGATACGCAGTATTTT
D: TRBD1
V: TRBV5-4
J: TRBJ2-3
size: NA

CDR3: CASSQDWDRAGEQYF
DNA: TGCGCCAGCAGCCAAGACTGGGACAGGGCAGGGGAGCAGTACTTC
D: TRBD1
V: TRBV4-1
J: TRBJ2-7
size: NA

CDR3: CASSERLTGGSLYGYTF
DNA: TGTGCCAGCAGTGAACGGCTAACAGGGGGCTCCCTCTATGGCTACACCTTC
D: TRBD1
V: TRBV2
J: TRBJ1-2
size: NA

CDR3: CASSKGGGYTF
DNA: TGTGCCAGCAGCAAGGGAGGGGGCTACACCTTC
D: NA
V: TRBV27
J: TRBJ1-2
size: NA

CDR3: CAWTLDRGRGYTF
DNA: TGTGCCTGGACCTTGGACAGGGGTCGCGGCTACACCTTC
D: TRBD1
V: TRBV30
J: TRBJ1-2
size: NA

CDR3: CASSPSFTNTEAFF
DNA: TGTGCCAGCAGTCCATCCTTCACAAACACTGAAGCTTTCTTT
D: NA
V: TRBV27
J: TRBJ1-1
size: once

CDR3: CASSQDGGGEETQYF
DNA: TGCGCCAGCAGCCAAGATGGCGGGGGAGAGGAGACCCAGTACTTC
D: TRBD2
V: TRBV4-1
J: TRBJ2-5
size: NA

CDR3: CASSYAGRGPYEQYF
DNA: TGTGCCAGCAGTTACGCCGGCAGAGGTCCCTACGAGCAGTACTTC
D: NA
V: TRBV6-5
J: TRBJ2-7
size: NA

CDR3: CASSVGGDVSAYEQYF
DNA: TGTGCCAGCAGCGTAGGGGGGGACGTTTCGGCCTACGAGCAGTACTTC
D: NA
V: TRBV9
J: TRBJ2-7
size: NA

CDR3: CASSPGGPHYNEQFF
DNA: TGTGCCAGCAGCCCGGGGGGACCCCACTACAATGAGCAGTTCTTC
D: TRBD2
V: TRBV6-5
J: TRBJ2-1
size: NA

CDR3: CASILTREQGASYEQYF
DNA: TGTGCCAGCATCCTCACAAGGGAGCAGGGGGCCTCCTACGAGCAGTACTTC
D: TRBD1
V: TRBV5-5
J: TRBJ2-7
size: NA

CDR3: CASSRGMGEKLFF
DNA: TGCGCCAGCAGTCGGGGGATGGGTGAAAAACTGTTTTTT
D: NA
V: TRBV10-2
J: TRBJ1-4
size: NA

CDR3: CAWSVGQANQPQHF
DNA: TGTGCCTGGAGTGTGGGCCAGGCTAATCAGCCCCAGCATTTT
D: NA
V: TRBV30
J: TRBJ1-5
size: NA

CDR3: CSVAVARAKNIQYF
DNA: TGCAGCGTTGCGGTTGCTAGGGCCAAAAACATTCAGTACTTC
D: NA
V: TRBV29-1
J: TRBJ2-4
size: NA

CDR3: CASSVGPSGATGELFF
DNA: TGTGCCAGCAGCGTAGGGCCTAGCGGGGCAACCGGGGAGCTGTTTTTT
D: TRBD2
V: TRBV9
J: TRBJ2-2
size: NA

CDR3: CASSEETGGGFGNQPQHF
DNA: TGCGCCAGCAGTGAGGAGACAGGGGGCGGATTTGGCAATCAGCCCCAGCATTTT
D: TRBD1
V: TRBV10-2
J: TRBJ1-5
size: NA

CDR3: CAWATGGLDEKLFF
DNA: TGTGCCTGGGCCACAGGGGGCCTGGATGAAAAACTGTTTTTT
D: TRBD1
V: TRBV30
J: TRBJ1-4
size: NA

CDR3: CASSIGASGSYQETQYF
DNA: TGTGCCAGTAGTATAGGGGCTAGCGGGTCTTACCAAGAGACCCAGTACTTC
D: TRBD2
V: TRBV19
J: TRBJ2-5
size: few

CDR3: CASSLLDRSKRYGYTF
DNA: TGCGCCAGCAGCTTGTTAGACAGGTCGAAACGCTATGGCTACACCTTC
D: NA
V: TRBV5-1
J: TRBJ1-2
size: NA

CDR3: CASSLVGQGDYEQYF
DNA: TGTGCCAGCAGCTTGGTGGGACAAGGGGACTACGAGCAGTACTTC
D: NA
V: TRBV5-5
J: TRBJ2-7
size: NA

CDR3: CASTYRGNTEAFF
DNA: TGTGCCAGTACCTACAGGGGGAACACTGAAGCTTTCTTT
D: TRBD1
V: TRBV19
J: TRBJ1-1
size: NA

CDR3: CASRFADRDDYGYTF
DNA: TGTGCCAGCAGGTTCGCGGACAGGGATGACTATGGCTACACCTTC
D: TRBD1
V: TRBV6-5
J: TRBJ1-2
size: NA

CDR3: CASSLKPGQGQEQYF
DNA: TGTGCCAGCAGCTTAAAACCGGGACAGGGGCAGGAGCAGTACTTC
D: TRBD1
V: TRBV5-4
J: TRBJ2-7
size: NA